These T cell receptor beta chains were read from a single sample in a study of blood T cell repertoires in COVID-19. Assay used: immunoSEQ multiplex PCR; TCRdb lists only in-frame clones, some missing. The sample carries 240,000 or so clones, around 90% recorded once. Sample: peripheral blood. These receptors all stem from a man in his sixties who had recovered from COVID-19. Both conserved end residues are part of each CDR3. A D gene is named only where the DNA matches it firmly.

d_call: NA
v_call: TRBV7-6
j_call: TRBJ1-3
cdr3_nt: TGTGCCAGCAGCCCTTCTGGAAACACCATATATTTT
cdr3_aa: CASSPSGNTIYF

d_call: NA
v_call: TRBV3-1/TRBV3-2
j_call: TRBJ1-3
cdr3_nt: TGTGCCAGCAGCCAAGATCCAGGGAGAAACACCATATATTTT
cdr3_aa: CASSQDPGRNTIYF

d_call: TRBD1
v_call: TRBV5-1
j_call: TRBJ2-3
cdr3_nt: TGCGCCAGCAGCCAGGGACAGGGACGCACAGATACGCAGTATTTT
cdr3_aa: CASSQGQGRTDTQYF

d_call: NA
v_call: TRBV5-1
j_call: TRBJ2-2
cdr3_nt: TGCGCCAGCAGCTTTTCCCAGGGCAACACCGGGGAGCTGTTTTTT
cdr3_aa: CASSFSQGNTGELFF

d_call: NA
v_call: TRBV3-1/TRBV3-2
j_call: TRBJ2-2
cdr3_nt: TGTGCCAGCAGCCGGGACATCGGCACCGGGGAGCTGTTTTTT
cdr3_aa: CASSRDIGTGELFF

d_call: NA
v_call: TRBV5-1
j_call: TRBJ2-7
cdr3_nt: TGCGCCAGCAGCTTGGGAATCGACAGGATCTACGAGCAGTACTTC
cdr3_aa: CASSLGIDRIYEQYF

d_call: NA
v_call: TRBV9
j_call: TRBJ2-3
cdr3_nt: TGTGCCAGCAGCGTAACGGGGGGCCAGGGTCCAGATACGCAGTATTTT
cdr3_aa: CASSVTGGQGPDTQYF

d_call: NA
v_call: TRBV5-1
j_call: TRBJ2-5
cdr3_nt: TGCGCCAGCAGCTTTGGGGGGGAGACCCAGTACTTC
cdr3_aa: CASSFGGETQYF

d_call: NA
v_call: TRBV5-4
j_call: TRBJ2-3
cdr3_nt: TGTGCCAGCAGCTTGGCGCGCAGGACAGATACGCAGTATTTT
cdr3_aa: CASSLARRTDTQYF

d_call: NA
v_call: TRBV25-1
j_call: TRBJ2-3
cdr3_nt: TGTGCCAGCAGTGGGGTTGCTGGGCTTAATACGCAGTATTTT
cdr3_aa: CASSGVAGLNTQYF

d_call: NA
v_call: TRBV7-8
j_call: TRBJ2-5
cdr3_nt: TGTGCCAGCAGCTTAATCCGGGGGAGACAAGAGACCCAGTACTTC
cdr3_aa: CASSLIRGRQETQYF